This TCR beta chain was sequenced during a study of regulatory T cells in long-lasting Graves disease. Sample time point: persistent/refractory GD, antithyroid drugs over 5 years with positive TRAb. PBMC RNA was the source of the TCR library. Patients were enrolled at an endocrinology department in Xi'an, China. Germline CDR1 and CDR2: SGHDN and FVKESK. The CDR3 runs to 14 residues. V dropped 0 bases and J dropped 4 bases, with 9 bases sitting between them. Regarding this clonotype: The antigen is unknown.

Whole-study findings and limits: Analysis covered peripheral blood alone, not thyroid tissue. Since the sample size was small, accuracy may have been reduced. TRBV28, TRBJ1-2 and TRBJ2-5 were segments that persistent disease favored.

To make TCR beta libraries, researchers used iRepertoire HTBI primers and Arm-PCR of CDR3 regions. In TCRdb, the multiplex PCR reads were re-called with MiXCR into one record per CDR3 protein. The table records roughly 430,000 distinct CDR3 sequences, roughly 21% of them present only once. This TCR came from a female donor with Graves disease. The sample consisted of peripheral blood mononuclear cells (PBMCs), taken when the disease was refractory, from a patient treated with antithyroid drugs. This sequence joins TRBV14 and TRBJ2-5; D is ambiguous. This CDR3 reads CASSQDETPETQYF. The CDR3 DNA sequence: TGTGCCAGCAGCCAAGACGAAACGCCAGAGACCCAGTACTTC.